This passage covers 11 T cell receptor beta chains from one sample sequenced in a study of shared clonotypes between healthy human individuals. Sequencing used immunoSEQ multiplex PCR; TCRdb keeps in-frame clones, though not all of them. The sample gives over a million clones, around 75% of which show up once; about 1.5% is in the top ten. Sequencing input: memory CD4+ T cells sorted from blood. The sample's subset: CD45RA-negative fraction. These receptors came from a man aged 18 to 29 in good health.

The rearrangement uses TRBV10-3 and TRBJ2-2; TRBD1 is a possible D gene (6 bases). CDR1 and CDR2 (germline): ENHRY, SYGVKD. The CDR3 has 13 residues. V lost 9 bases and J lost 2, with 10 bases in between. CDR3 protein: CAIRQDNTGELFF. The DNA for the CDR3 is TGTGCCATACGACAGGATAACACCGGGGAGCTGTTTTTT.

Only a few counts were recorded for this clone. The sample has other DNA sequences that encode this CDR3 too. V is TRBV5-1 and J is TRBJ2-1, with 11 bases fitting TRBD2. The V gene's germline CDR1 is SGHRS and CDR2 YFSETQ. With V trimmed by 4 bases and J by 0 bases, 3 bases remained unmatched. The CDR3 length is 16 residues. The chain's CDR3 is CASSLGTSGSYNEQFF. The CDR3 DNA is TGCGCCAGCAGCCTAGGGACTAGCGGCTCCTACAATGAGCAGTTCTTC. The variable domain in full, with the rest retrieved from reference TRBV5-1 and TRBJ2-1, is KAGVTQTPRYLIKTRGQQVTLSCSPISGHRSVSWYQQTPGQGLQFLFEYFSETQRNKGNFPGRFSGRQFSNSRSEMNVSTLELGDSALYLCASSLGTSGSYNEQFFGPGTRLTVL.

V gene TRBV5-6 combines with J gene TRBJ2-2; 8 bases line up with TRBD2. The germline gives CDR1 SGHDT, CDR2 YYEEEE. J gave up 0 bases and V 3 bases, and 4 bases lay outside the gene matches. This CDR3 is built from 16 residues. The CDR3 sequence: CASSSGLAANTGELFF. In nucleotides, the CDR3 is TGTGCCAGCAGCTCCGGACTAGCCGCGAACACCGGGGAGCTGTTTTTT. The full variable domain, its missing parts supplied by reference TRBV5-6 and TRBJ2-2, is DAGVTQSPTHLIKTRGQQVTLRCSPKSGHDTVSWYQQALGQGPQFIFQYYEEEERQRGNFPDRFSGHQFPNYSSELNVNALLLGDSALYLCASSSGLAANTGELFFGEGSRLTVL.

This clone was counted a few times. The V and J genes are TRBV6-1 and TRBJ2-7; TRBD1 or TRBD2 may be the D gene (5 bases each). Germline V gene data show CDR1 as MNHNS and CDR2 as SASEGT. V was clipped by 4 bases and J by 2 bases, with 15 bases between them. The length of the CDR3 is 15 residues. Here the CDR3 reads CASSAGGVGAYEQYF. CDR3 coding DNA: TGTGCCAGCAGTGCAGGAGGTGTAGGGGCCTACGAGCAGTACTTC.

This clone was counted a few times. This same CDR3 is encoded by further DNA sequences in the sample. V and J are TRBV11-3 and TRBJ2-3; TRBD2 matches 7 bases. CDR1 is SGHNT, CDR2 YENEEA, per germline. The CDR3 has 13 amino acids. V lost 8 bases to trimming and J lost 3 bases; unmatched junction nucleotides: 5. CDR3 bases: TGTGCCAGCGGCCTGGGAGGGACAGATACGCAGTATTTT. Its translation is CASGLGGTDTQYF.

The CDR3 here is CASSSGQTYNYGYTF. In nucleotides, the CDR3 is TGTGCCAGCAGCTCAGGACAGACGTATAACTATGGCTACACCTTC. This chain uses TRBV7-9 with TRBJ1-2, with a possible D match to TRBD1 (6 bases). Germline CDR1 and CDR2: SEHNR and FQNEAQ (reference sequence). This CDR3 comprises 15 residues. Trimming took 4 bases from V and 1 from J, leaving 13 bases between them.

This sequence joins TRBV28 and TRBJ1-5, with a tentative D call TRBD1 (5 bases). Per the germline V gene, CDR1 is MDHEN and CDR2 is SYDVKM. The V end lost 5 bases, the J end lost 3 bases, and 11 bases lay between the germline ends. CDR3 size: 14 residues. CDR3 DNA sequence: TGTGCCAGCAGTCCCAGGGCGTACAATCAGCCCCAGCATTTT. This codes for CASSPRAYNQPQHF.

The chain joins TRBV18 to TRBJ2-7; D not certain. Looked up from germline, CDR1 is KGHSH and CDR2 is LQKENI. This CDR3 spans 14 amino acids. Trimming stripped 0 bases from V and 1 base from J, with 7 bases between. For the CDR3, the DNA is TGTGCCAGCTCACCACCGACGGGTTCCTACGAGCAGTACTTC. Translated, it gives CASSPPTGSYEQYF.

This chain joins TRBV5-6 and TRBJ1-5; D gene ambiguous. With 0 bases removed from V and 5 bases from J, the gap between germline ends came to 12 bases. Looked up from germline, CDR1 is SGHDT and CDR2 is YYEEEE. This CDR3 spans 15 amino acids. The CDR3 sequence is CASSLDSERYQPQHF. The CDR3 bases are TGTGCCAGCAGCTTGGACAGCGAGCGGTATCAGCCCCAGCATTTT.

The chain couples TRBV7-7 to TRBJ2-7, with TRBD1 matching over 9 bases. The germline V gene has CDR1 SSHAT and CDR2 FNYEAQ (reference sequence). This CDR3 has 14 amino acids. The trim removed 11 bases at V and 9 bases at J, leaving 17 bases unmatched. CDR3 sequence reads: CAEAWDRVVRLQYF. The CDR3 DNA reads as TGTGCCGAAGCTTGGGACAGGGTCGTACGTTTGCAGTACTTC.

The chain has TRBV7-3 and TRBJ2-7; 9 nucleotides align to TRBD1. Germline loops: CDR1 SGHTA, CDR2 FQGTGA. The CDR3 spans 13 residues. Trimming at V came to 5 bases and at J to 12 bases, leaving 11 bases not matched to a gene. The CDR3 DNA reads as TGTGCCAGCAGCGCCTCGGGACAGGGTTCTCTGTACTTC. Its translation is CASSASGQGSLYF.